The clone carrying this T cell receptor (beta chain) was seen a few times. Per the original methods: It was from reference gene primer amplification that nucleated cell counts were estimated. Assay used: immunoSEQ multiplex PCR; TCRdb lists only in-frame clones, some missing. The DNA gave D and trimming, while V, J and clone size come from that table. The sample holds around 380,000 clones, roughly four fifths seen once. The CDR3 contains 11 residues. The ends were cut back, 1 base at V and 11 bases at J, with 8 bases in the middle. This entry is derived from a study of blood T cell repertoires in COVID-19. Study in general: Both acute and convalescent COVID-19 samples were obtained from the United States, Italy and Spain. Sources were T cells, B-cell-depleted T cells, or PBMCs; the material itself was cDNA or gDNA.

Material: peripheral blood. The chain employs TRBV12-3 or TRBV12-4 and TRBJ1-1; D remains unclear. The source is a human donor with acute or convalescent COVID-19. The donor label of this sample is uncertain. In DNA form, the CDR3 reads TGTGCCAGCAGTTTAGGGACGGGGGCTTTCTTT. The encoded protein is CASSLGTGAFF.